A single TCR beta chain is shown here with its context. Antigen unknown. CDR3 length: 15 residues. Germline-derived CDR1 and CDR2 are LNHDA and SQIVND (reference sequence). V was cut by 1 base and J by 0 bases, with 10 bases left in between. Sequencing was performed with immunoSEQ multiplex PCR; in TCRdb, only in-frame clones are kept and a portion is missing. The sample holds about 200,000 clones, around 90% seen once. This sample stems from a study of T cell responses to AZD1222 COVID-19 vaccine. Overall study: Second doses were pooled across both intervals (about 4 or about 12 weeks).

Findings of the study overall: Clonal diversity was possibly underestimated, and the donors were mostly white British, with more females.

The sequence was collected from an adult in good health. This chain joins TRBV19 and TRBJ2-7; no clear D. The source was peripheral blood, collected on day 0 of AZD1222 vaccination. The chain's CDR3 is CASSIGQPGSYEQYF. The DNA of the CDR3 is TGTGCCAGTAGTATAGGGCAGCCTGGCTCCTACGAGCAGTACTTC. Combining the CDR3 with reference TRBV19 and TRBJ2-7 gives the whole variable domain DGGITQSPKYLFRKEGQNVTLSCEQNLNHDAMYWYRQDPGQGLRLIYYSQIVNDFQKGDIAEGYSVSREKKESFPLTVTSAQKNPTAFYLCASSIGQPGSYEQYFGPGTRLTVT.